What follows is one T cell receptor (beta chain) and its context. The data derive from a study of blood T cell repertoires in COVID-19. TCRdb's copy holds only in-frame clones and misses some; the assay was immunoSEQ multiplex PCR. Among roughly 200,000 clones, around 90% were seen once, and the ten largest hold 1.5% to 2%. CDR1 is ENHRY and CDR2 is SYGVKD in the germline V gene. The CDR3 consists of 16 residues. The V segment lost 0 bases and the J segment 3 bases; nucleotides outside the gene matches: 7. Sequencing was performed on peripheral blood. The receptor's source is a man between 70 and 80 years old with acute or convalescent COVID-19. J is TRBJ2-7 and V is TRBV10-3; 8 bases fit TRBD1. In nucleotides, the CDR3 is TGTGCCATCAGTGAGTCGAAAAACAGGGGGTTCTACGAGCAGTACTTC. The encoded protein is CAISESKNRGFYEQYF.